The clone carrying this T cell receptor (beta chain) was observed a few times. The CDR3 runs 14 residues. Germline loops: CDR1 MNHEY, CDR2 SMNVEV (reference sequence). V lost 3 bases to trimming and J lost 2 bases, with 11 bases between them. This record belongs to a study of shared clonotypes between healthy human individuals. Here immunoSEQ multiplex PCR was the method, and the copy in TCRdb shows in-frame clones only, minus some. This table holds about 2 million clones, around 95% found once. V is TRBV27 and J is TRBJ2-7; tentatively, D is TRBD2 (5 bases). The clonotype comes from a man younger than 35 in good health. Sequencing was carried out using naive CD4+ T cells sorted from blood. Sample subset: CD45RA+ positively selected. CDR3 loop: CASSFAGPPYEQYF. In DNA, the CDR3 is TGTGCCAGCAGTTTTGCGGGTCCTCCCTACGAGCAGTACTTC.